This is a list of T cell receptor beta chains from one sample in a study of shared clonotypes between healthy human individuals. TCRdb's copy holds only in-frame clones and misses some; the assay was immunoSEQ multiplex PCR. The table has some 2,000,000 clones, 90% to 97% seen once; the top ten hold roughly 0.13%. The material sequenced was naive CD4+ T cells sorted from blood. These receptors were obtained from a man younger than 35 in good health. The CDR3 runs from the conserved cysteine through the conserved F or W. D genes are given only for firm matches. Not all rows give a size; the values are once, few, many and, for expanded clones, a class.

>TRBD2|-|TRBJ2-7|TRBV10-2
CASTAGIAEQYF
TGCGCCAGCACAGCGGGAATAGCCGAGCAGTACTTC
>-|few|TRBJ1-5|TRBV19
CASKQGISNQPQHF
TGTGCCAGCAAACAGGGAATCAGCAATCAGCCCCAGCATTTT
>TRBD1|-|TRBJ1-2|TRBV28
CASSSLGQANYGYTF
TGTGCCAGCAGTTCTCTAGGACAGGCTAACTATGGCTACACCTTC
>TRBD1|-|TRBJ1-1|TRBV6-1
CASSAHRDRVNTEAFF
TGTGCCAGCAGTGCGCACCGGGACAGGGTGAACACTGAAGCTTTCTTT
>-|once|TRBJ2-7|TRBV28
CASSSPGAVRYEQYF
TGTGCCAGCAGTTCTCCTGGAGCGGTGAGGTACGAGCAGTACTTC
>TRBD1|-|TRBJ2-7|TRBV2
CASRLTGMGTYEQYF
TGTGCCAGCAGATTGACAGGGATGGGGACCTACGAGCAGTACTTC
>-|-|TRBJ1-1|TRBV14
CASSPDLNTEAFF
TGTGCCAGCAGCCCTGATTTGAACACTGAAGCTTTCTTT
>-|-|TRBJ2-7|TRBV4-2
CASSHGYEQYF
TGTGCCAGCAGCCACGGATACGAGCAGTACTTC
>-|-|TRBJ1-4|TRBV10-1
CASSPGVAREKLFF
TGCGCCAGCAGCCCCGGCGTGGCTCGTGAAAAACTGTTTTTT
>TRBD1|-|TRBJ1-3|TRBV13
CASSLGLDRDRGKRFGNTIYF
TGTGCCAGCAGCTTAGGCCTTGATCGGGACAGGGGGAAAAGATTCGGAAACACCATATATTTT
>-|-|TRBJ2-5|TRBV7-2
CASSFGRETQYF
TGTGCCAGCAGCTTTGGAAGGGAGACCCAGTACTTC
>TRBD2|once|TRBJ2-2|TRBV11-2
CASRRPGLPQNTGELFF
TGTGCCAGCAGAAGACCGGGACTACCCCAAAACACCGGGGAGCTGTTTTTT
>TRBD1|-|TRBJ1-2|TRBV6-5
CASSYSGQRGYTF
TGTGCCAGCAGTTACTCGGGACAGAGAGGCTACACCTTC
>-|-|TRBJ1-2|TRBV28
CASSSTQLLGYTF
TGTGCCAGCAGTAGCACCCAATTACTTGGCTACACCTTC
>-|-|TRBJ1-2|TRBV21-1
CASSKAGDQLSYTF
TGTGCCAGCAGCAAAGCAGGGGACCAGCTTAGCTACACCTTC
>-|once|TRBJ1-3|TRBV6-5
CASRDTQNSGNTIYF
TGTGCCAGCAGGGACACACAGAACTCTGGAAACACCATATATTTT
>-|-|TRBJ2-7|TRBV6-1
CASSARGMDEQYF
TGTGCCAGCAGTGCCAGGGGCATGGACGAGCAGTACTTC
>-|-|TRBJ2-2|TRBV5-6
CASSRGPNGAGELFF
TGTGCCAGCAGCCGGGGGCCCAATGGCGCCGGGGAGCTGTTTTTT
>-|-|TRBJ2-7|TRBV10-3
CATQGYEQYF
TGTGCCACCCAAGGCTACGAGCAGTACTTC
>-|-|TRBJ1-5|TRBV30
CAWSVGGGQPQHF
TGTGCCTGGAGTGTAGGGGGTGGGCAGCCCCAGCATTTT
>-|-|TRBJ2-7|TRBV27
CASSLNRRDSSYEQYF
TGTGCCAGCAGTTTAAATAGGCGGGACAGTTCCTACGAGCAGTACTTC
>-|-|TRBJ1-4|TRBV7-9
CASSLVGAANEKLFF
TGTGCCAGCAGCTTAGTCGGGGCAGCTAATGAAAAACTGTTTTTT
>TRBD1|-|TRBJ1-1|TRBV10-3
CAISEAGGRAEAFF
TGTGCCATCAGTGAGGCAGGGGGCAGGGCTGAAGCTTTCTTT
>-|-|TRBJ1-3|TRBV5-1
CASSLSAKDTIYF
TGCGCCAGCAGCTTGTCGGCAAAGGACACCATATATTTT
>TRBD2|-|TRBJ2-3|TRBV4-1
CASSQSGLAADTQYF
TGCGCCAGCAGCCAATCCGGACTAGCGGCAGATACGCAGTATTTT
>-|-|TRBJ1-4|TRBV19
CASSMMGLQREKLFF
TGTGCCAGTAGTATGATGGGACTGCAACGGGAAAAACTGTTTTTT
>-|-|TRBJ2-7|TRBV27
CASSFYAGASYEQYF
TGTGCCAGCAGTTTCTATGCGGGGGCCTCCTACGAGCAGTACTTC